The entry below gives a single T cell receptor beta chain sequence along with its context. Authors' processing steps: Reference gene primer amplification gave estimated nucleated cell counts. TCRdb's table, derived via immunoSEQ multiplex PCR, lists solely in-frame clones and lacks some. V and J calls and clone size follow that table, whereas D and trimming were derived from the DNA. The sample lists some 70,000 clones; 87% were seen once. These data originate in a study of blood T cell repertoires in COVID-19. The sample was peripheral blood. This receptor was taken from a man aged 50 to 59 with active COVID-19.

The CDR3 DNA reads as TGTGCCAGCAGTTACTCGTCAGGGGGGCTAAATTCACCCCTCCACTTT. It is translated as CASSYSSGGLNSPLHF. This chain joins TRBV6-6 and TRBJ1-6, with TRBD1 identical over 7 bases. Losses at the gene ends were 0 bases for V and 7 bases for J; bases not matched to a gene: 6. The CDR3 has 16 amino acids. In germline, CDR1 is MNHNY, CDR2 SVGAGI (reference sequence).